This T cell receptor (beta chain) stems from a study of blood T cell repertoires in COVID-19. Turning to the study itself: PBMCs, B-cell-depleted T cells, or T cells were the source of the cDNA or gDNA that made up the material.

J gave up 8 bases and V 2 bases, and 11 bases lay outside the gene matches. The CDR3 totals 16 residues. Germline V gene sequence: CDR1 LNHDA, CDR2 SQIVND (reference sequence). Clones were sequenced by immunoSEQ multiplex PCR, and TCRdb holds only the in-frame ones, with some missing. This table holds tens of thousands of clones, over 70% found once. This clone has more than one count but fewer than ten. The sequencing input was peripheral blood. The TCR originated in a man older than 75 with active or convalescent COVID-19. V and J are TRBV19 and TRBJ2-1; 8 nucleotides match TRBD2. The CDR3 protein is CASSIPPGLVGHEQFF. The CDR3 DNA is TGTGCCAGTAGTATACCGCCGGGACTAGTGGGTCATGAGCAGTTCTTC.